The 9 T cell receptor beta chains given below trace back to one sample, sequenced in a study of T cell responses to AZD1222 COVID-19 vaccine. Profiling relied on immunoSEQ multiplex PCR, and the TCRdb table lists in-frame clones only, not all of them. This table has about 150,000 clones, 90% appearing once. This specimen consisted of peripheral blood, obtained on day 0 of AZD1222 vaccination. Receptor source: an adult in good health.

The V gene is TRBV27, the J gene TRBJ1-2; maybe TRBD1 (6 bases). The CDR3 runs to 16 residues. V was clipped by 2 bases and J by 1 base, with 14 bases between them. Per the germline V gene, CDR1 is MNHEY and CDR2 is SMNVEV (reference sequence). CDR3 nucleotides: TGTGCCAGCAGTTTAGGGGGGCTCTCCCGTAACTATGGCTACACCTTC. As protein: CASSLGGLSRNYGYTF.

The rearrangement uses TRBV21-1 and TRBJ2-3. TRBV21-1 is a pseudogene. The CDR3 spans 14 residues. The CDR3 nucleotides are TGTGCCAGCACCCGGGACCTACCCACAGATACGCAGTATTTT. Amino acid sequence: CASTRDLPTDTQYF.

The genes are TRBV6-2 or TRBV6-3 and TRBJ2-7; D gene uncertain. Germline V lookup: CDR1 MNHEY, CDR2 SVGEGT. The V and J ends lost 2 bases and 9 bases respectively, with 14 bases between them. The CDR3 runs 13 residues. This CDR3 is CASSYPGLAVQYF. CDR3 DNA sequence: TGTGCCAGCAGTTACCCTGGTTTGGCGGTGCAGTACTTC.

The rearrangement joins TRBV6-5 to TRBJ1-5; perhaps TRBD1 as D (5 bases). Germline CDR1 and CDR2: MNHEY and SVGAGI. V shed 7 bases and J shed 3 bases, with 13 bases lying between them. This CDR3 contains 14 residues. CDR3 DNA: TGTGCCAGCATATCGTCACAGGTCAATCAGCCCCAGCATTTT. Encoded protein: CASISSQVNQPQHF.

The chain is built from TRBV5-4 and TRBJ2-5; 15 positions match TRBD2. CDR1 and CDR2 from the germline V gene are SGHNT and YYREEE (reference sequence). J gave up 5 bases and V 4 bases, and 6 bases lay outside the gene matches. This CDR3 has 16 amino acids. The CDR3 loop is CASSRRTSGGAETQYF. The CDR3 DNA sequence: TGTGCCAGCAGCCGTAGGACTAGCGGGGGGGCGGAGACCCAGTACTTC.

The chain employs TRBV6-4 and TRBJ2-2, with D uncertain. The V end lost 4 bases, the J end lost 4 bases, and 10 bases lay between the germline ends. The CDR3 runs 14 residues. Germline assignment: CDR1 MRHNA and CDR2 SNTAGT. CDR3 protein: CASSVALGTGELFF. The DNA for the CDR3 is TGTGCCAGCAGTGTTGCGTTGGGCACCGGGGAGCTGTTTTTT.

The V call is TRBV4-2, the J call TRBJ2-3; the D gene is possibly TRBD2 (6 bases). Between the trimmed V and J ends, which lost 0 bases and 0 bases, there was a span of 13 bases. The CDR3 totals 17 residues. CDR1 is LGHNA and CDR2 is YNFKEQ in the germline V gene. The CDR3 DNA reads TGTGCCAGCAGCCAAGACTGGCTAGCGAGTAGCACAGATACGCAGTATTTT. Translation gives CASSQDWLASSTDTQYF.

The V call is TRBV7-9, the J call TRBJ1-2; D gene unclear. The CDR3 length is 13 residues. The germline gives CDR1 SEHNR, CDR2 FQNEAQ (reference sequence). Trimming shortened V by 2 bases and J by 8 bases, and 12 bases separated the two germline ends. CDR3 protein: CASSLHSADGYTF. In nucleotides, the CDR3 is TGTGCCAGCAGCTTACACAGTGCGGACGGCTACACCTTC. Variable domain in full (rest from reference TRBV7-9 and TRBJ1-2): DTGVSQNPRHKITKRGQNVTFRCDPISEHNRLYWYRQTLGQGPEFLTYFQNEAQLEKSRLLSDRFSAERPKGSFSTLEIQRTEQGDSAMYLCASSLHSADGYTFGSGTRLTVV.

The V and J genes are TRBV6-2 or TRBV6-3 and TRBJ1-1; 9 nucleotides align to TRBD1. The V and J ends lost 2 bases and 4 bases, in that order; junction bases with no gene match: 11. The CDR3 is 17 residues long. Germline-derived CDR1 and CDR2 are MNHEY and SVGEGT. DNA for the CDR3: TGTGCCAGCAGTTACCCGACCTGGGGGACAGGGAGCACTGAAGCTTTCTTT. Protein product: CASSYPTWGTGSTEAFF.